Sequencing of this TCR beta chain was carried out in a study of cytomegalovirus exposure and HLA in healthy donors. To note about this clone: The target antigen is unknown.

Vbeta (60) and Jbeta (13) primers were used in the PCR. Clones were read by immunoSEQ multiplex PCR, and TCRdb kept only the in-frame ones, dropping some. This sample has about 130,000 clones, with about 80% found just once. This CDR3 is built from 16 residues. V trimming: 7 bases; J trimming: 5 bases; junction bases outside the gene matches: 10. The germline CDR1 and CDR2 sequences are SGHAT and FQNNGV. Broader study findings: As a later analysis revealed, most CMV-associated TCR beta chains appeared HLA-restricted.

The V call is TRBV11-2, the J call TRBJ1-6; 8 bases map to TRBD1. The sequenced sample consisted of PBMCs. The clonotype originates from a man aged 35 to 55 in good health and CMV-seropositive. CDR3 residues: CASTPGQGANNSPLHF. CDR3 bases: TGTGCCAGCACACCTGGGCAGGGGGCGAATAATTCACCCCTCCACTTT.